This TCR beta chain was recovered during a study of cytomegalovirus exposure and HLA in healthy donors. General study findings and limits: The classifier reportedly diagnosed cytomegalovirus status with high specificity and sensitivity. Later work found that TCR association rates differed between HLA loci; DRB1 had the most and HLA-C the fewest.

The PCR had 60 Vbeta and 13 Jbeta primers. Measured with immunoSEQ multiplex PCR; TCRdb has only the in-frame clones, and not every one. In the table there are about 100,000 clones, 65% to 75% of which are singletons. J gave up 8 bases and V 4 bases, and 7 bases lay outside the gene matches. Germline V gives CDR1 SQVTM, CDR2 ANQGSEA. The CDR3 loop spans 13 amino acids. Despite likely unrecorded immune exposures, the donors were nominally healthy at the time of sampling. As concerns this clone: The antigen is unknown.

The chain combines TRBV29-1 with TRBJ2-3; 9 bases map to TRBD1. Source material: PBMCs. The receptor's source is a woman aged 70-85 years in good health and CMV-seropositive. DNA of the CDR3: TGCAGCGTTGCGGACAGGGGAAAGAGTACGCAGTATTTT. This encodes CSVADRGKSTQYF.